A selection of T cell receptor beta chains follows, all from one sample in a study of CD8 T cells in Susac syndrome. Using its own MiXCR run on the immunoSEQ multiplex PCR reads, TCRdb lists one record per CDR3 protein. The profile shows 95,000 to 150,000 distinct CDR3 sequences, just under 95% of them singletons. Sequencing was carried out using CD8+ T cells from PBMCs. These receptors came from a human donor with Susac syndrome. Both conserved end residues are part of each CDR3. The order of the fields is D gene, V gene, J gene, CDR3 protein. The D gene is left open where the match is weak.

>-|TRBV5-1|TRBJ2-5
CASSSLGSVEETQYF
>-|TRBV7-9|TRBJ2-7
CASSLEGHEQYF
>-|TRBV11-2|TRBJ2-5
CASSLESGLGETQYF
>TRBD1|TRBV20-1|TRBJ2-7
CSAGGDREGGYEQYF
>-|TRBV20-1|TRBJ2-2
CSAARDANTGELFF
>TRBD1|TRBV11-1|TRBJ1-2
CASSPRTGRYGYTF
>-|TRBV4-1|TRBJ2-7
CASSQDREPAGEQYF
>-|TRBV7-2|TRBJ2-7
CASSLLRGISYEQYF
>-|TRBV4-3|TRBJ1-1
CASSQVGEGAEAFF
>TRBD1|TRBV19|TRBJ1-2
CASSIETSGTGRSYTF
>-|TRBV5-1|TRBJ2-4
CASSLALGNIQYF
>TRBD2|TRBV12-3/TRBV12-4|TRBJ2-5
CASTSGGVQETQYF
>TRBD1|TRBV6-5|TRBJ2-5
CASSFGTAKETQYF
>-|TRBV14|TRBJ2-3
CASSQEVDSSTDTQYF
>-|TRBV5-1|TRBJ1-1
CASSLVGDNTEAFF
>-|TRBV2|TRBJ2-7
CASRVYEQYF
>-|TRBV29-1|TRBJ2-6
CSTWTGDSGANVLTF
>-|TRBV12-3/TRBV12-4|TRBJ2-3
CASSFGVTDTQYF
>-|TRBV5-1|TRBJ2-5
CASSREGGTQETQYF
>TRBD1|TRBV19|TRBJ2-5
CASSINRGHEETQYF
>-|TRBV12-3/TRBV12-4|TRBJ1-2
CASSRDTNYGYTF
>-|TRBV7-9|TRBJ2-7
CASSSGSSTGYEQYF
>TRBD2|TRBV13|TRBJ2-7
CASSYAGGQTYEQYF
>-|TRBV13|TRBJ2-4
CASSPEDRAKNIQYF
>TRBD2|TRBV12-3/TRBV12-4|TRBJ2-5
CASSPYGGAGETQYF
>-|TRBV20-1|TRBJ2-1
CSAHTYDEGGSYNEQFF
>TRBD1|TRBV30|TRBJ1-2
CASNPDRASGYTF
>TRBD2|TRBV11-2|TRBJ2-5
CASSSGGMGLDYQETQYF
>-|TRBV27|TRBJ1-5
CASSPGSNQPQLF
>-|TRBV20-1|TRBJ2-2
CSAREGTGELFF
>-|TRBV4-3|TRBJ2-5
CASSQNWVQETQYF
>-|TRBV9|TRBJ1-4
CASSVLDGTPTNEKLFF
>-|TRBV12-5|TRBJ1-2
CASGLAGPSYGYTF
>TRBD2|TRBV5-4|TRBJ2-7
CASSRTSGGAEVQYF
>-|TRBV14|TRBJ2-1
CASSPTGSPYNEQFF
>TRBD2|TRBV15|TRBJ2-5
CATSSELAGRETQYF
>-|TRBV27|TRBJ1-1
CASSLSTSTEAFF
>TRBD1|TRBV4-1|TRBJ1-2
CASSQDQGAKGYTF
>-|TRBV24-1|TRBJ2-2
CATSASTGELFF
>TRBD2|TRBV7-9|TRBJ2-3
CASIQSWGGSTDTQYF
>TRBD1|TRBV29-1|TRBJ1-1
CSVPETGKNTEAFF
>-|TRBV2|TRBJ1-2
CASSTGLPYGYTF
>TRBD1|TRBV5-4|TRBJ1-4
CASSVNRGHLEKLFF
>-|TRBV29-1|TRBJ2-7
CSVDARNEQYF
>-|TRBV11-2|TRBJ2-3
CASSAEAIGSTDTQYF